This T cell receptor beta chain stems from a study of monozygotic twins with inflammatory bowel disease. TCRdb reanalyzed the 5' RACE reads and collapses them to one entry per CDR3 protein, without DNA. Its clone listing holds approximately 380,000 distinct CDR3 sequences. The CDR3 runs 15 residues. Sequencing input: blood. This TCR was sampled from a human donor with ulcerative colitis or Crohn's disease, or a healthy co-twin of an affected twin (not recorded which). This chain links TRBV12-3 or TRBV12-4 with TRBJ1-5. The chain's CDR3 is CASTLSPYSNQPQHF.